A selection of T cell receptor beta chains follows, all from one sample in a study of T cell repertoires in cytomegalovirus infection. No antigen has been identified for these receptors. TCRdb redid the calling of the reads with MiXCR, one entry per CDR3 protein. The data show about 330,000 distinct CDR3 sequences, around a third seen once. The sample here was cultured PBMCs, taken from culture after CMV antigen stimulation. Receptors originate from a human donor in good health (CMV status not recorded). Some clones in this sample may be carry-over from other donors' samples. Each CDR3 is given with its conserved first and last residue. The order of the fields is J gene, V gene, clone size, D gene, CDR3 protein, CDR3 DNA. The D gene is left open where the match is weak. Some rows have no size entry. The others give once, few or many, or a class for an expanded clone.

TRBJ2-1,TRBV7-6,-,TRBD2,CASSQGSAGDEQFF,TGTGCCAGCAGCCAAGGGTCAGCGGGGGATGAGCAGTTCTTC
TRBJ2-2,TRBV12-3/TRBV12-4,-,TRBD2,CASSYGLAGDTGELFF,TGTGCCAGCAGTTATGGACTAGCGGGAGACACCGGGGAGCTGTTTTTT
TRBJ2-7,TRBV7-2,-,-,CASNLQAGPYEQYF,TGTGCCAGCAACCTACAGGCGGGCCCCTACGAGCAGTACTTC
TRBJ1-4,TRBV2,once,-,CASSVRATNEKLFF,TGTGCCAGCAGTGTGCGGGCAACTAATGAAAAACTGTTTTTT
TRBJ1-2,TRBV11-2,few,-,CASNLLRGRYLHGYTF,TGTGCCAGCAACTTACTACGGGGCCGGTACCTTCATGGCTACACCTTC
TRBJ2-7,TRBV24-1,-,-,CATSDYTGLGEQYF,TGTGCCACCAGTGACTACACAGGGTTGGGCGAGCAGTACTTC
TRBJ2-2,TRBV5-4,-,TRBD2,CAIGLAGISGRTGELFF,TGTGCCATAGGACTAGCGGGAATCAGCGGACGTACCGGGGAGCTGTTTTTT
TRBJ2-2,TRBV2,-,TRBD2,CASRRTSGKNTGELFF,TGTGCCAGCCGACGGACTAGCGGGAAGAACACCGGGGAGCTGTTTTTT
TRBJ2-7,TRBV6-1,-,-,CASTSSYSYEQYF,TGTGCCAGCACTTCAAGTTATTCCTACGAGCAGTACTTC
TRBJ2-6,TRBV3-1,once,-,CASSQSGANVLTF,TGTGCCAGCAGCCAGTCTGGGGCCAACGTCCTGACTTTC
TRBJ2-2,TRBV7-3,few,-,CASSSFLGVGINTGELFF,TGTGCCAGCAGCTCATTTTTAGGAGTAGGGATAAACACCGGGGAGCTGTTTTTT
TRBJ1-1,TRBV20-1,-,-,CSASRAEAFF,TGCAGTGCTAGTAGGGCTGAAGCTTTCTTT
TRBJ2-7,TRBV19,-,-,CATRPRERELYEQYF,TGTGCCACCCGCCCAAGGGAACGGGAGCTTTACGAGCAGTACTTC
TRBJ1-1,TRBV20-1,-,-,CSAHGGLNTEAFF,TGCAGTGCCCACGGCGGGTTGAACACTGAAGCTTTCTTT
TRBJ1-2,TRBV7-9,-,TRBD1,CASSNMTGTNYGYTF,TGTGCCAGCAGCAACATGACAGGGACAAACTATGGCTACACCTTC
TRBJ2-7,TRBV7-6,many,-,CASSAPGAFYEQYF,TGTGCCAGCAGCGCCCCTGGGGCTTTCTACGAGCAGTACTTC
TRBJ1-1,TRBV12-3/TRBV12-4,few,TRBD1,CASRSTGGNTEAFF,TGTGCCAGCAGATCTACAGGGGGCAACACTGAAGCTTTCTTT
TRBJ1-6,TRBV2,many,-,CASERDNSPLHF,TGTGCCAGCGAGAGGGATAATTCACCCCTCCACTTT
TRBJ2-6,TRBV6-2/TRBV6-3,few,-,CASSETRILTF,TGTGCCAGCAGTGAAACCCGGATCCTGACTTTC
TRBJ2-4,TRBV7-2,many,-,CASSPGPQNIQYF,TGTGCCAGCAGCCCGGGACCTCAGAACATTCAGTACTTC
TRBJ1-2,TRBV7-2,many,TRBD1,CASSLFQGQDYGYTF,TGTGCCAGCAGCTTATTTCAGGGACAGGACTATGGCTACACCTTC
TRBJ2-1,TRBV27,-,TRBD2,CATRTRNNEQFF,TGTGCCACCCGGACTAGAAACAATGAGCAGTTCTTC
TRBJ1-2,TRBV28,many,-,CASSLQDNYGYTF,TGTGCCAGCAGTTTGCAGGATAACTATGGCTACACCTTC
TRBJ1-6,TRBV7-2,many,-,CASSLGTDSQNSPLHF,TGTGCCAGCAGCTTAGGGACGGACAGCCAAAATTCACCCCTCCACTTT
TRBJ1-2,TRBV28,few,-,CASRPPGELGGYTF,TGTGCCAGCAGGCCCCCAGGGGAGCTCGGAGGCTACACCTTC
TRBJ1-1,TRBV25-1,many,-,CASSDPRRGNTEAFF,TGTGCCAGCAGTGATCCCCGCCGCGGGAACACTGAAGCTTTCTTT
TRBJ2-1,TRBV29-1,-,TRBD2,CSVGTSVNEQFF,TGCAGCGTGGGGACTAGCGTGAATGAGCAGTTCTTC
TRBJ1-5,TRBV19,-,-,CASSTPTGFGNQPQHF,TGTGCCAGTAGTACACCGACAGGTTTCGGCAATCAGCCCCAGCATTTT
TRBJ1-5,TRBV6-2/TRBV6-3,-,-,CASTPVPRGPQHF,TGTGCCAGCACCCCTGTGCCGCGGGGACCCCAGCATTTT
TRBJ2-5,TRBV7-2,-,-,CASRLGRESETQYF,TGTGCCAGCAGACTGGGACGGGAGAGCGAGACCCAGTACTTC
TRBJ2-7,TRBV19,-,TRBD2,CASTAGTSGSAHISEQYF,TGTGCCAGTACCGCCGGGACTAGCGGGAGCGCCCACATATCCGAGCAGTACTTC
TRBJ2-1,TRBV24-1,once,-,CATSDLGSGSYNEQFF,TGTGCCACCAGTGATTTGGGAAGCGGGTCCTACAATGAGCAGTTCTTC
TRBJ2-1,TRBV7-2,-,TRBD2,CASSQPGPGGGSYNEQFF,TGTGCCAGCAGCCAACCCGGCCCGGGGGGGGGCTCCTACAATGAGCAGTTCTTC